At least ten counts were recorded for the clone carrying this T cell receptor beta chain. Its cognate antigen is unknown. The data belong to a study of T-cell reconstitution after alpha-beta-depleted transplantation in children. The CDR3 contains 15 residues. V lost 2 bases and J 1 base, leaving 10 bases between the germline ends. Germline assignment: CDR1 MDHEN and CDR2 SYDVKM. A library of TCRbeta sequences, prepared with unique molecular identifiers, was generated. TCRdb analysed the PCR reads with MiXCR anew, one entry per CDR3 protein. The table has 200,000 or so distinct CDR3 sequences, 6.3% seen once. Study observations and caveats: At day 60, the high TCRbeta diversity found in some patients originated from recipient T cells and thymic progenitors that had survived. As was reported, about two months after transplant, alpha-beta T cells came from several hundred expanded graft clones. From newly produced T cells came most of the T-cell counts and diversity one year after transplant.

The rearrangement links TRBV28 to TRBJ2-3; D perhaps matches TRBD2 (5 bases). The TCR originated in a girl under two years old with combined immunodeficiency, due to receive a stem cell transplant. The sample here was PBMCs, taken before TCRalphabeta/CD19-depleted stem cell transplant. The CDR3, as DNA: TGTGCCAGCAGTTTAACGCCGGAGGGCACAGATACGCAGTATTTT. Translating gives CASSLTPEGTDTQYF.